This TCR beta chain was documented in a study of cytomegalovirus exposure and HLA in healthy donors. In regard to this clone: The antigen remains unidentified. This sample also contains other DNA sequences that code for the same CDR3.

TCRdb keeps only in-frame clones here, not all; method: immunoSEQ multiplex PCR. Among some 110,000 clones, approximately 89% were seen once, and the ten largest hold about 1.8%. Study results and limitations: There were fewer than 200 TCR beta chains listed as cytomegalovirus-associated.

The CDR3 runs to 12 residues. The V end lost 2 bases, the J end lost 7 bases, and 8 bases lay between the germline ends. The V gene's germline CDR1 is MDHEN and CDR2 SYDVKM. Sequencing was done on a sample of PBMCs. This chain links TRBV28 with TRBJ1-2; possible D gene TRBD1, 5 bases. The source of this sequence is a young man in good health and CMV-seronegative. CDR3 sequence: CASSLQGFGYTF. The CDR3, as DNA: TGTGCCAGCAGTTTACAGGGTTTTGGCTACACCTTC.